These T cell receptor beta chains were read from a single sample in a study of T-cell reconstitution after alpha-beta-depleted transplantation in children. TCRdb reanalysed the PCR reads using MiXCR and keeps one entry per CDR3 protein. The repertoire holds about 420,000 distinct CDR3 sequences, with approximately 10% as singletons. This material consisted of PBMCs from the stem cell graft donor, taken from the stem cell graft. The receptors come from a human donor who donated a stem cell graft to a child with acute myeloid leukemia. Each CDR3 is given with its conserved first and last residue. Each record gives: D gene, V gene, clone size, J gene, CDR3 DNA, CDR3 protein. The D gene is left open where the match is weak. Size is stated for part of the rows, as once, few or many counts, or as a class when the clone is expanded.

d_call: NA; v_call: TRBV5-1; clone_size: few; j_call: TRBJ2-1; cdr3_nt: TGCGCCAGCAGCCCGGAACAGGGATTGAGGAATGAGCAGTTCTTC; cdr3_aa: CASSPEQGLRNEQFF
d_call: TRBD2; v_call: TRBV6-5; clone_size: few; j_call: TRBJ2-1; cdr3_nt: TGTGCCAGCAGTTACGAAGCGGGAGATATTAGTGAGCAGTTCTTC; cdr3_aa: CASSYEAGDISEQFF
d_call: NA; v_call: TRBV6-2/TRBV6-3; clone_size: few; j_call: TRBJ2-7; cdr3_nt: TGTGCCAGCAGTTACTCGATCCCCGGGGAGCAGTACTTC; cdr3_aa: CASSYSIPGEQYF
d_call: TRBD1; v_call: TRBV20-1; clone_size: NA; j_call: TRBJ2-1; cdr3_nt: TGCAGTGGGACAGGGGGACGCAATGAGCAGTTCTTC; cdr3_aa: CSGTGGRNEQFF
d_call: NA; v_call: TRBV5-1; clone_size: few; j_call: TRBJ2-1; cdr3_nt: TGCGCCAGCAGCCTAACAGTGGACGAGTACAATGAGCAGTTCTTC; cdr3_aa: CASSLTVDEYNEQFF
d_call: NA; v_call: TRBV12-3/TRBV12-4; clone_size: NA; j_call: TRBJ2-5; cdr3_nt: TGTGCCAGCAGTTTATCGCGGCCCCAAGAGACCCAGAACTTC; cdr3_aa: CASSLSRPQETQNF
d_call: NA; v_call: TRBV6-2/TRBV6-3; clone_size: NA; j_call: TRBJ1-2; cdr3_nt: TGTGCCAGCACCTACGGGGGGGCAGATGGCTACACCTTC; cdr3_aa: CASTYGGADGYTF
d_call: TRBD2; v_call: TRBV11-1; clone_size: many; j_call: TRBJ2-7; cdr3_nt: TGTGCCAGCAGCCTTTACTTGGGACTAGCAGAAAAGTCTCCCTACGAGCAGTACTTC; cdr3_aa: CASSLYLGLAEKSPYEQYF
d_call: NA; v_call: TRBV6-2/TRBV6-3; clone_size: few; j_call: TRBJ2-1; cdr3_nt: TGTGCCAGCAGGGGTGGGCATTGGAATGAGCAGTTCTTC; cdr3_aa: CASRGGHWNEQFF
d_call: NA; v_call: TRBV11-2; clone_size: NA; j_call: TRBJ1-2; cdr3_nt: TGTGCCAGCAGCCACCGTGGGGGGGCGTCTGGCTACACCTTC; cdr3_aa: CASSHRGGASGYTF
d_call: TRBD2; v_call: TRBV20-1; clone_size: few; j_call: TRBJ2-2; cdr3_nt: TGCAGTGCTAGACAACCGGGACTAGCGGGACAAGGGGAGCTGTTTTTT; cdr3_aa: CSARQPGLAGQGELFF
d_call: NA; v_call: TRBV7-3; clone_size: many; j_call: TRBJ2-7; cdr3_nt: TGTGCCAGCAGTCCCACAGGGCCTAGCTCCTACGAGCAGTACTTC; cdr3_aa: CASSPTGPSSYEQYF
d_call: NA; v_call: TRBV19; clone_size: few; j_call: TRBJ2-1; cdr3_nt: TGTGCCAGTAGTATAGTACCGACGGGGAATGAGCAGTTCTTC; cdr3_aa: CASSIVPTGNEQFF
d_call: NA; v_call: TRBV5-5; clone_size: NA; j_call: TRBJ2-3; cdr3_nt: TGTGCCAGCAGCTTGGAGGGGAACTGGGCCACAGATACGCAGTATTTT; cdr3_aa: CASSLEGNWATDTQYF
d_call: NA; v_call: TRBV24-1; clone_size: few; j_call: TRBJ2-3; cdr3_nt: TGTGCCACCAGTGACCCGAGTGGGGGGGCCACAGATACGCAGTATTTT; cdr3_aa: CATSDPSGGATDTQYF
d_call: NA; v_call: TRBV7-2; clone_size: NA; j_call: TRBJ2-3; cdr3_nt: TGTGCCAGCAGCTTCCCAGGGTGGACAGATACGCAGTATTTT; cdr3_aa: CASSFPGWTDTQYF